This T cell receptor (beta chain) was recovered during a study of cytomegalovirus exposure and HLA in healthy donors. J was trimmed by 2 bases and V by 5 bases; bases with no gene match: 5. The CDR3 is made up of 17 amino acids. Germline V gives CDR1 SGHTA, CDR2 FQGTGA. The PCR was carried out with 60 Vbeta primers and 13 Jbeta primers. Here immunoSEQ multiplex PCR was the method, and the copy in TCRdb shows in-frame clones only, minus some. The sample consists of some 150,000 clones, 70% to 90% of them appearing once. These donors counted as nominally healthy when sampled, but unrecorded immune exposures were likely.

The chain couples TRBV7-3 to TRBJ2-1; the match to TRBD2 covers 14 bases. The sequence was obtained from a woman between 18 and 29 years old in good health and CMV-seronegative. The sample comprised PBMCs. The CDR3 DNA follows: TGTGCCAGCAGCGGACTAGCGGGAGGTCCCACCTACAATGAGCAGTTCTTC. It translates to CASSGLAGGPTYNEQFF.